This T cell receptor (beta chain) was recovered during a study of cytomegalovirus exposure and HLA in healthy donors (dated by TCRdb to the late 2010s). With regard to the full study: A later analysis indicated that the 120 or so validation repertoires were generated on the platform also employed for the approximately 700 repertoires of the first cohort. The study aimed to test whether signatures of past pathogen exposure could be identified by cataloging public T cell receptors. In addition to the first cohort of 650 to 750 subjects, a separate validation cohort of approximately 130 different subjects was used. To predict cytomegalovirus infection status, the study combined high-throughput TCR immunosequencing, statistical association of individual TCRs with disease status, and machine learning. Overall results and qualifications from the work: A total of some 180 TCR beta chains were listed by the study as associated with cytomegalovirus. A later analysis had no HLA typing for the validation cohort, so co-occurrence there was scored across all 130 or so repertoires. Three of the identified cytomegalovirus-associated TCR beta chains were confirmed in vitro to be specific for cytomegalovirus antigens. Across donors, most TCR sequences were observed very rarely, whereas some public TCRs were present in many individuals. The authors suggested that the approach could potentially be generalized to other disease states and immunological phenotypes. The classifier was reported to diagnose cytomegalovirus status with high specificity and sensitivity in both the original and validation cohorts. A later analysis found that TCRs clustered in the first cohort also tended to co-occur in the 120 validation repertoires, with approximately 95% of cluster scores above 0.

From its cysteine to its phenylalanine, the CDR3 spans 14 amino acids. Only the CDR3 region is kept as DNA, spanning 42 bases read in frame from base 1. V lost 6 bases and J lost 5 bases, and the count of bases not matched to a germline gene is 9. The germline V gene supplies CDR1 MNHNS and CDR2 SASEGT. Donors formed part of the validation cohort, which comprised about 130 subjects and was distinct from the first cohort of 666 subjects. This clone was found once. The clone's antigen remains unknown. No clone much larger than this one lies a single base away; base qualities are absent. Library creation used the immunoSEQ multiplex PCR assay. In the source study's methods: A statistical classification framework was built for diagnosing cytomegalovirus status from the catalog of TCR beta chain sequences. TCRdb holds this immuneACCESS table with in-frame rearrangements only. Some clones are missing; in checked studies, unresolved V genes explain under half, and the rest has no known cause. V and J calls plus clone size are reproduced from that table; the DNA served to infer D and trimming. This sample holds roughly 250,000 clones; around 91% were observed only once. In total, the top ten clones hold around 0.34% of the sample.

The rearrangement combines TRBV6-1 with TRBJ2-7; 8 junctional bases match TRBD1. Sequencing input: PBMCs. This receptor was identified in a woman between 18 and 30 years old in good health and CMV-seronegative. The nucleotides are TGTGCCAGCAGAGAGGACAGGGAGGTCGACGAGCAGTACTTC. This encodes CASREDREVDEQYF.